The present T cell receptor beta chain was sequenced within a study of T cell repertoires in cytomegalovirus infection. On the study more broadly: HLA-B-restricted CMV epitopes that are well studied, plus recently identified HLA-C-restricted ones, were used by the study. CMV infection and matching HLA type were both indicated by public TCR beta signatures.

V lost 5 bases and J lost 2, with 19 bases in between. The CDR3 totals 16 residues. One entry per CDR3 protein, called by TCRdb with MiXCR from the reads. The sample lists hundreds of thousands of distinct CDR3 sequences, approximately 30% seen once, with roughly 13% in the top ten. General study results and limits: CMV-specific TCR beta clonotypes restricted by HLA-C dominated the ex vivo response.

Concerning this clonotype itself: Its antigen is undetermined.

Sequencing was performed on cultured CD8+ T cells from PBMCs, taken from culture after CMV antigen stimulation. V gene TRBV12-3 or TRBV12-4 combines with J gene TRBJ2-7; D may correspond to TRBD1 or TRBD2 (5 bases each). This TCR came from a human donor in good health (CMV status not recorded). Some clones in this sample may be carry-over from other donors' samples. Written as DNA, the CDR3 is TGTGCCAGCAGTCCTCTGAGGGGTCGAATTCCCTACGAGCAGTACTTC. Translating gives CASSPLRGRIPYEQYF.